The entry below describes one T cell receptor (beta chain). This entry belongs to a study of patients and donors after allogeneic stem cell transplantation. TCRdb used MiXCR to reprocess the RT-PCR reads, holding one entry per CDR3 protein. The data show about 160,000 distinct CDR3 sequences, with roughly 24% seen just once and around 26% held by the top ten. V was cut by 3 bases and J by 4 bases, with 8 bases left in between. The CDR3 sequence is 12 residues long. The germline V gene has CDR1 DFQATT and CDR2 SNEGSKA (reference sequence). This chain connects TRBV20-1 to TRBJ2-3; unclear D gene. The specimen was blood, either unsorted or a sorted T cell fraction (not recorded which). The sequence derives from a human donor who was either an allogeneic HSCT recipient or a stem cell or donor lymphocyte infusion donor (not recorded which). It is not recorded whose cells these are; they may come from a transplant donor. This CDR3 reads CSASALADTQYF. DNA for the CDR3: TGCAGTGCTAGCGCTCTTGCAGATACGCAGTATTTT.